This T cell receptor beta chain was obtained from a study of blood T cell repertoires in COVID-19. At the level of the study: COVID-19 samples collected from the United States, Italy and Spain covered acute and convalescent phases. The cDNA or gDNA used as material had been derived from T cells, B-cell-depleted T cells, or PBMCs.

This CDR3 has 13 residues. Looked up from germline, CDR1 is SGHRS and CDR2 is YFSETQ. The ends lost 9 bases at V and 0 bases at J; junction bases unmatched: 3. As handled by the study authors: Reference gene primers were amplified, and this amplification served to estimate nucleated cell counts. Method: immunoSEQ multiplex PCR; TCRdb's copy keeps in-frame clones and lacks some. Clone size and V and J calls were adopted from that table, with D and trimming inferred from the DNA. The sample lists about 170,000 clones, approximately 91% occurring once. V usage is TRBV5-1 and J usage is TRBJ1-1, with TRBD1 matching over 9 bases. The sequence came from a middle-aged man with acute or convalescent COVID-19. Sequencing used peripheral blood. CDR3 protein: CATRQGVNTEAFF. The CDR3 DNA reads TGCGCCACCCGACAGGGGGTGAACACTGAAGCTTTCTTT.